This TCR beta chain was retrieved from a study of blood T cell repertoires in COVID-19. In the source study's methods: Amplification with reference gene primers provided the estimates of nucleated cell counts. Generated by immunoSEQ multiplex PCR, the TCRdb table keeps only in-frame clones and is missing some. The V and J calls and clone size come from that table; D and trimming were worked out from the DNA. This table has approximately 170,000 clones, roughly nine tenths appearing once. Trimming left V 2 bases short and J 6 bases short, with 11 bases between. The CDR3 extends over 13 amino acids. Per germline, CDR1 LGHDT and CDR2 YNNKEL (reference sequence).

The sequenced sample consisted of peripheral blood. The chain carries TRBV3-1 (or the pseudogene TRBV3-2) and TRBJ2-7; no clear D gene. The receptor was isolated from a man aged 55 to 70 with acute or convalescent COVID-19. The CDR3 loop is CASSQTVSGEQYF. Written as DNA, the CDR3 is TGTGCCAGCAGCCAAACGGTTTCAGGCGAGCAGTACTTC.